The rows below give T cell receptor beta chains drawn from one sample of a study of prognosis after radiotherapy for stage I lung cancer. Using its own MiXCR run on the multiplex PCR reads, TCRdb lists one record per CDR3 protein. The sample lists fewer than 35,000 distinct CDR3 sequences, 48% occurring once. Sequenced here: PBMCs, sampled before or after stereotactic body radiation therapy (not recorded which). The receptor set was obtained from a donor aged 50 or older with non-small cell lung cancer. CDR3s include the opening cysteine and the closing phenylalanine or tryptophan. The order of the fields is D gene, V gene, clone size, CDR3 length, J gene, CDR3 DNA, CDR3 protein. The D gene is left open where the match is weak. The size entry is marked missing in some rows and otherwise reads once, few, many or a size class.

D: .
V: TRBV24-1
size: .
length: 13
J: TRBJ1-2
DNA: TGTGCCACCAGTGAAGCTCCCTACTCCGTCTACACCTTC
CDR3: CATSEAPYSVYTF

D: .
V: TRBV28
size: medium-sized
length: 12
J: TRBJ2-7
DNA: TGTGCCAGCAGTCTCACAGGAGGCGAGCAGTACTTC
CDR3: CASSLTGGEQYF

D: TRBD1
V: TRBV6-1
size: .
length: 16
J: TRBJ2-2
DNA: TGTGCCAGCAGCCGCCGGGGACAGGTACGCACCGGGGAGCTTTTTTTT
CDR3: CASSRRGQVRTGELFF

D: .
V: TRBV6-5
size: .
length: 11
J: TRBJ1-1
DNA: TGTACCAGCAGTTATGGTCTCGCAGCTTTCTTT
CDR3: CTSSYGLAAFF

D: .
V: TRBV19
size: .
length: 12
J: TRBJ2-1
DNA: TGTGCCAGTAGTACCCGGCGGAGGGAGCAGTTCTTC
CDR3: CASSTRRREQFF

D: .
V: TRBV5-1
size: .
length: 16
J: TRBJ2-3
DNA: TGCACCAGCAGCGTAGGCAGGGAAGGTTACACATATACGCAGTATTTT
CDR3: CTSSVGREGYTYTQYF

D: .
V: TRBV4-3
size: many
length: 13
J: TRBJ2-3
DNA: TGCGCCAGCAGCCAAGAACTGGGGGATACGCAGTATTTT
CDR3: CASSQELGDTQYF

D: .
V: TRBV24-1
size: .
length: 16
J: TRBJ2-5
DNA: TGTGCCACCAGTTATTTGCCGGGGCTAGTGGAAGAGACCCAGTACTTC
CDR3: CATSYLPGLVEETQYF

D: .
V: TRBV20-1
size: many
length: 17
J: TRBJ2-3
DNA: TGCAGTGCTAGCGGGTCCCCATCAGCGGGCCGCACAGATACGCAGTATTTT
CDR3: CSASGSPSAGRTDTQYF

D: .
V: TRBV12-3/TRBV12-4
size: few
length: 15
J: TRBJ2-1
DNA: TGTGCCAGCGGTCCGGTGCGCCGAGGCTACAATGAGCGGTTCTTC
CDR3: CASGPVRRGYNERFF

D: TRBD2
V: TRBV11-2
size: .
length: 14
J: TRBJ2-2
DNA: TGTGCCAGCAGCCCTGGGACTAGTCGTTGGGAGCTGTTTTTT
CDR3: CASSPGTSRWELFF

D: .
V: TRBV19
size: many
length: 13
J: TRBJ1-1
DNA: TGTGCCAGTAGTATGAATGAAGTACCTGAAGCTTTCTTT
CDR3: CASSMNEVPEAFF

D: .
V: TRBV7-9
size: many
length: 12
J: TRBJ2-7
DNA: TGTGCCAGCAGCGCGGACGGGGACGAGCAGTACTTC
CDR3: CASSADGDEQYF

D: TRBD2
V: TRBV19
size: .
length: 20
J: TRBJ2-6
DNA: TGTGCCAGTAGTCCCTACAGACTAGCGGCAGTTTATTCTGGGGCCAACGTCCTGACTTTC
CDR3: CASSPYRLAAVYSGANVLTF

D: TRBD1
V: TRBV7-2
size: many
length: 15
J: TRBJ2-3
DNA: TGTGCCAGCAGCTCAGGACAGGGGGCAGGTGATACGCAGTATTTT
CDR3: CASSSGQGAGDTQYF

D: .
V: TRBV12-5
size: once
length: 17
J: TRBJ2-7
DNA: TGTGCTAGTGGTTTGGGGCTCGGACAGTTCCGCTCCTACGAGCAGTACTTC
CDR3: CASGLGLGQFRSYEQYF

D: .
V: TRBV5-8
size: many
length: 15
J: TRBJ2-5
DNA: TGTGCCAGCAGCTCACCGGACGGAAAAAAAGAGACCCAGTACTTC
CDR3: CASSSPDGKKETQYF

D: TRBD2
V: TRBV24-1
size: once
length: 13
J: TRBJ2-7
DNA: TGTGCCACCAGTGATGACTGGGACTACGAGAAGTACTTC
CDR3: CATSDDWDYEKYF

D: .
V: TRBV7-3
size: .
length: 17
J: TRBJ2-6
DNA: TGTGCCAGCAGCTTATCGGTACGGGTGACCGGGGCCAACGTCCTGACTTTC
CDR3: CASSLSVRVTGANVLTF

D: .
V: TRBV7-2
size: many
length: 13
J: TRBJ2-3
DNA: TGTGCCAGCAGCCCCTCCTCTTTGGATACGCAGTATTTT
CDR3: CASSPSSLDTQYF

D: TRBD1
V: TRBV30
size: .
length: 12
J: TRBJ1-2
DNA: TGTGCCTGGAGTGGGAGTCGACAGGGCTGCACCTTC
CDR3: CAWSGSRQGCTF

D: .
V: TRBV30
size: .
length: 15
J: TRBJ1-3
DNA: TGTGCCTGGAGTGTGGGAGGGACTGTTGGAAACACCATATATTTT
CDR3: CAWSVGGTVGNTIYF